Listed here is a single T cell receptor beta chain. The data originate from a study of blood T cells in healthy people across ages. Through a sample-barcoded 5' primer and a J-beta primer mix, a second PCR was run for roughly 6 to 11 cycles. One entry per CDR3 protein results from TCRdb running MiXCR on the 5' RACE reads. The sample yields about 830,000 distinct CDR3 sequences, 58% seen once. The germline V gene has CDR1 SQVTM and CDR2 ANQGSEA. There are 15 residues in the CDR3. V was clipped by 6 bases and J by 2 bases; unmatched bases: 3. The V and J genes are TRBV29-1 and TRBJ2-3; 15 bases match TRBD2. Material for sequencing was blood. This TCR was sampled from a man aged 25 to 45 in good health. CDR3 nucleotides: TGCAGCGTGGGACTAGCGGGGGGATTCACAGATACGCAGTATTTT. This gives the protein CSVGLAGGFTDTQYF.